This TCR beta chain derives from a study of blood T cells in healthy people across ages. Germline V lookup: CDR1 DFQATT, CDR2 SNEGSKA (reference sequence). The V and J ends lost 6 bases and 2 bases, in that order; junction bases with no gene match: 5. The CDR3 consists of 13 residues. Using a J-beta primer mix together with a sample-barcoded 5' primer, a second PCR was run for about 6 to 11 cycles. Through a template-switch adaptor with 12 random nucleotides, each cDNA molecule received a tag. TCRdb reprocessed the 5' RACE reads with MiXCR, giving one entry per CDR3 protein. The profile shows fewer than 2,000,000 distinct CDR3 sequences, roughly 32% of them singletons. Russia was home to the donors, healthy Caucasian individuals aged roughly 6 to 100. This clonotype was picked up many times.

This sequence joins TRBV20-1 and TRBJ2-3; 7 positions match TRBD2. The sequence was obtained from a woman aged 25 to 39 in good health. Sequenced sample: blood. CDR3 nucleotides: TGCAGTGCCCGCAGCGGGAACACAGATACGCAGTATTTT. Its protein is CSARSGNTDTQYF.